In its sample, the clone carrying this TCR beta chain was seen a few times. This CDR3 region has 18 residues. Germline V gene data show CDR1 as WSHSY and CDR2 as SAAADI. The V and J ends lost 0 bases and 5 bases, in that order; junction bases with no gene match: 14. These data belong to a study of cytomegalovirus exposure and HLA in healthy donors. About the study: An earlier analysis identified 110 million or so unique TCR beta sequences in approximately 190 million T cells.

The PCR was carried out with 60 Vbeta primers and 13 Jbeta primers. Sequencing was performed with immunoSEQ multiplex PCR; in TCRdb, only in-frame clones are kept and a portion is missing. Among a few hundred thousand clones, around 90% were seen once, and the ten largest hold 1.5% to 2%. The gene calls are TRBV10-2 and TRBJ1-1; 8 nucleotides align to TRBD1. The specimen was PBMCs. This clonotype was obtained from a girl aged 2-10 years in good health and CMV-seronegative. This CDR3 is CASSESIVRQGARTEAFF. The CDR3 DNA is TGCGCCAGCAGTGAGTCGATCGTTAGGCAGGGGGCACGAACTGAAGCTTTCTTT.